The rows below give T cell receptor beta chains drawn from one sample of a study of blood T cell repertoires in COVID-19. The protocol was immunoSEQ multiplex PCR, while the TCRdb copy is restricted to in-frame clones and leaves out a portion. The sample holds approximately 130,000 clones, roughly 79% seen once. What was sequenced was peripheral blood. The origin of the receptors is a man older than 75 with acute or convalescent COVID-19. Both conserved end residues are part of each CDR3. Each record gives: D gene, J gene, clone size, V gene, CDR3 DNA, CDR3 protein. A D gene is named only where the DNA matches it firmly. Expanded clones are given a class, and other clones once, few, many or no size at all.

TRBD1 TRBJ1-3 once TRBV3-1/TRBV3-2 TGTGCCAGCAGTCTCGGGACAGGGTCTGGAAACACCATATATTTT CASSLGTGSGNTIYF
TRBD1 TRBJ1-2 - TRBV19 TGTGCCAGTAGTACCGACGGACAGGGACCGTATGGCTACACCTTC CASSTDGQGPYGYTF
- TRBJ2-1 - TRBV27 TGTGCCAGCACCGGCCGGGGTGGGCAGTTCTTC CASTGRGGQFF
TRBD1 TRBJ2-7 - TRBV7-2 TGTGCCAGCAGCAGGGACAGGGGAACCTACGAGCAGTACTTC CASSRDRGTYEQYF
- TRBJ2-3 - TRBV3-1/TRBV3-2 TGTGCCAGCAGCGCCGCGCAGGGCGTCGATACGCAGTATTTT CASSAAQGVDTQYF
TRBD1 TRBJ1-1 few TRBV29-1 TGCAGCGTTGAAGATCGGCAGGGGGCCTTGAACACTGAAGCTTTCTTT CSVEDRQGALNTEAFF
- TRBJ1-3 - TRBV30 TGTGCCTGGACAGGGGATGGAAACACCATATATTTT CAWTGDGNTIYF
- TRBJ1-5 once TRBV6-2/TRBV6-3 TGTGCCAGCAGTTACACCCAGGGGCAGCCCCAGCATTTT CASSYTQGQPQHF
- TRBJ2-5 - TRBV9 TGTGCCAGCAGGGGGGGGACCCAGTACTTC CASRGGTQYF
- TRBJ2-5 - TRBV3-1/TRBV3-2 TGTGCCAGCAGCCAAGTGGGCGAGACCCAGTACTTC CASSQVGETQYF
TRBD1 TRBJ2-7 - TRBV18 TGTGCCAGCTCACCACAGATTGGGACAGGGGCCTACGAGCAGTACTTC CASSPQIGTGAYEQYF
TRBD1 TRBJ1-2 - TRBV7-2 TGTGCCAGCAGCTTAGCCGGGACAGGGGGCCACTATGGCTACACCTTC CASSLAGTGGHYGYTF
- TRBJ1-4 - TRBV5-1 TGCGCCAGCAGCAACAGACAGCCTAATGAAAAACTGTTTTTT CASSNRQPNEKLFF
- TRBJ2-4 - TRBV5-8 TGTGCCAGCAGCTTGGTTCAGGGGAGAAACATTCAGTACTTC CASSLVQGRNIQYF
TRBD2 TRBJ2-1 - TRBV10-3 TGTGCCATCAGTGAGTCGTTTAGCGGGGGGTTCCTCAATGAGCAGTTCTTC CAISESFSGGFLNEQFF
- TRBJ2-1 - TRBV7-2 TGTGCCAGCAGCCCAAGAGTTGCGGGGTCCTACAATGAGCAGTTCTTC CASSPRVAGSYNEQFF
TRBD1 TRBJ2-7 - TRBV29-1 TGCAGTGGTAGCCCCGGGACAGACGACGAGCAGTACTTC CSGSPGTDDEQYF
TRBD1 TRBJ1-2 once TRBV19 TGTGCCAGTAGTATTGACAGGGGGATATATGGCTACACCTTC CASSIDRGIYGYTF
TRBD2 TRBJ2-3 - TRBV27 TGTGCCAGCAGTGTAACTAGCGCCGGAGATACGCAGTATTTT CASSVTSAGDTQYF
TRBD1 TRBJ2-5 - TRBV18 TGTGCCAGCTCACCAGACAGGGAAGAGACCCAGTACTTC CASSPDREETQYF
TRBD1 TRBJ2-7 many TRBV4-2 TGTGCCAGCAGCCAACGACGGACAGGGGGCGAACAGTACTTC CASSQRRTGGEQYF
- TRBJ1-6 - TRBV6-4 TGTGCCAGCTCAATCGGGGGGGGCTGGAATTCACCCCTCCACTTT CASSIGGGWNSPLHF
- TRBJ1-1 many TRBV7-9 TGTGCCAGCAGCCTACCCAGGTCTCTTCAGGGTAAAGACACTGAAGCTTTCTTT CASSLPRSLQGKDTEAFF
- TRBJ2-7 - TRBV12-3/TRBV12-4 TGTGCCAGCACCCTACCTCCCTACGAGCAGTACTTC CASTLPPYEQYF
TRBD1 TRBJ2-7 many TRBV28 TGTGCCAGCAGTTCGTACCGGGACAGGGGGTATTACGAGCAGTACTTC CASSSYRDRGYYEQYF
TRBD2 TRBJ2-7 - TRBV7-2 TGTGCCAGCAGCCGGAGGACTAGCGGAAGCTACGAGCAGTACTTC CASSRRTSGSYEQYF
- TRBJ1-1 - TRBV6-6 TGTGCCAGCAGTTACTCGGGGGGAGAGAACACTGAAGCTTTCTTT CASSYSGGENTEAFF
TRBD1 TRBJ2-5 - TRBV24-1 TGTGCCACCAGTGATTTCAGGGGGTCTGAGACCCAGTACTTC CATSDFRGSETQYF
TRBD2 TRBJ2-1 - TRBV5-1 TGCGCCAGCAGCTTGGAAGTAGCGGGGCCTTACAATGAGCAGTTCTTC CASSLEVAGPYNEQFF
TRBD2 TRBJ2-5 - TRBV9 TGTGCCAGCAGCCCCCCGGGGGATAGCGGGGGGACCATACTCCAAGAGACCCAGTACTTC CASSPPGDSGGTILQETQYF
- TRBJ2-7 few TRBV7-8 TGTGCCAGCAGCTTTTTAACAGACGGCGAGCAGTACTTC CASSFLTDGEQYF
TRBD2 TRBJ2-3 - TRBV7-2 TGTGCCAGCATGCGCACGCGGGGGTATACGCAGTATTTT CASMRTRGYTQYF
- TRBJ2-1 - TRBV21-1 TGTGCCAGCAGCAAGGCTAGAACGACAGGGTCACTCCACAATGAGCAGTTCTTC CASSKARTTGSLHNEQFF
TRBD1 TRBJ1-5 - TRBV6-2/TRBV6-3 TGTGCCAGCAGTTACGTGCCAGGGGGACTCGGACAGCCCCAGCATTTT CASSYVPGGLGQPQHF
- TRBJ1-4 - TRBV5-6 TGTGCCAGCACCAAAACAGGGTTCAATTATGAAAAACTGTTTTTT CASTKTGFNYEKLFF
- TRBJ1-1 once TRBV19 TGTGCCAGTAGTATAGATCTATTCGGGACTGAAGCTTTCTTT CASSIDLFGTEAFF
TRBD1 TRBJ2-4 once TRBV19 TGTGCCAGTAGTGAGGGACAGAGAAACATTCAGTACTTC CASSEGQRNIQYF
TRBD1 TRBJ2-2 once TRBV6-5 TGTGCCAGCAGATTGGACAGGGCAAGCACCGGGGAGCTGTTTTTT CASRLDRASTGELFF
- TRBJ2-5 few TRBV7-2 TGTGCCAGCAGGGAGGGCATTTTCCAAGAGACCCAGTACTTC CASREGIFQETQYF
- TRBJ1-4 - TRBV6-6 TGTGCCAGCAGTCCCGGGAGGGTGTGGGGGCGGGGGGGGGTCCATGATAAACTGTTTTTT CASSPGRVWGRGGVHDKLFF
TRBD1 TRBJ2-7 few TRBV2 TGTGCCAGCAGTGCAGCGGGACAGGGGGCGAGCGAGCAGTACTTC CASSAAGQGASEQYF
TRBD2 TRBJ2-1 few TRBV6-1 TGTGCCAGCAGTGATTTGACTAGCGGCAATATCCATGAGCAGTTCTTC CASSDLTSGNIHEQFF
- TRBJ2-3 - TRBV7-2 TGTGCCAGCAGCCCCGACTCTCGCACAGATACGCAGTATTTT CASSPDSRTDTQYF
TRBD1 TRBJ2-3 - TRBV18 TGTGCCAGCTCACTCAGGGACAGCTCGGATACGCAGTATTTT CASSLRDSSDTQYF
- TRBJ2-7 - TRBV11-2 TGTGCCAGCAGCTCCTTCTACGAGCAGTACTTC CASSSFYEQYF
TRBD2 TRBJ2-1 - TRBV29-1 TGCAGCACCCGCCCGGGACTAGCGGCCTCAAATGAGCAGTTCTTC CSTRPGLAASNEQFF
TRBD2 TRBJ2-1 - TRBV4-1 TGCGCCAGCAGCCAAGAGGGAGAACTAGCGGGCTACAATGAGCAGTTCTTC CASSQEGELAGYNEQFF
- TRBJ2-3 - TRBV24-1 TGTGCCACCAGTGGTTATTCCACAGATACGCAGTATTTT CATSGYSTDTQYF
- TRBJ1-1 - TRBV2 TGTGCCAGCCGCCGAAGGGGGGGAATGGACACTGAAGCTTTCTTT CASRRRGGMDTEAFF
TRBD2 TRBJ2-3 - TRBV29-1 TGCAGCGTCCGACTAGCGGGGGGGCCGAATACGCAGTATTTT CSVRLAGGPNTQYF
TRBD2 TRBJ2-1 - TRBV7-2 TGTGCCAGCAGCTTTTACGGGGGGTACAATGAGCAGTTCTTC CASSFYGGYNEQFF